The TCR beta chain under discussion was sequenced for a study of T cell responses to AZD1222 COVID-19 vaccine. Study in general: Pooling covered second doses at about 4 or about 12 weeks. The study's findings and limits: The donor cohort was predominantly white British with a female majority, and clonal diversity may have been underestimated. Spike regions recognized by vaccine-associated CD4 TCRs spanned the protein, led by 160-218 and 743-854. Of spike-specific TCRs, nearly half reportedly target regions left unmutated in variants.

Notes on this clone: Its antigen is not known.

V gave up 4 bases and J gave up 10 bases; unmatched junction bases: 9. The CDR3 length is 14 residues. Germline assignment: CDR1 LGHDT and CDR2 YNNKEL (reference sequence). The table came from immunoSEQ multiplex PCR; TCRdb's copy has only in-frame clones and leaves some out. The sample has 100,000 to 150,000 clones, over 90% seen once; the top ten hold 5.4%. The TCR comes from an adult in good health. Sequencing was performed on peripheral blood, taken on day 0 of AZD1222 vaccination. The V gene is TRBV3-1 (or the pseudogene TRBV3-2), the J gene TRBJ1-4; TRBD1 matches at 7 bases. CDR3 sequence: CASSRTGDRGKLFF. CDR3 DNA: TGTGCCAGCAGCCGTACAGGGGATCGTGGAAAACTGTTTTTT.